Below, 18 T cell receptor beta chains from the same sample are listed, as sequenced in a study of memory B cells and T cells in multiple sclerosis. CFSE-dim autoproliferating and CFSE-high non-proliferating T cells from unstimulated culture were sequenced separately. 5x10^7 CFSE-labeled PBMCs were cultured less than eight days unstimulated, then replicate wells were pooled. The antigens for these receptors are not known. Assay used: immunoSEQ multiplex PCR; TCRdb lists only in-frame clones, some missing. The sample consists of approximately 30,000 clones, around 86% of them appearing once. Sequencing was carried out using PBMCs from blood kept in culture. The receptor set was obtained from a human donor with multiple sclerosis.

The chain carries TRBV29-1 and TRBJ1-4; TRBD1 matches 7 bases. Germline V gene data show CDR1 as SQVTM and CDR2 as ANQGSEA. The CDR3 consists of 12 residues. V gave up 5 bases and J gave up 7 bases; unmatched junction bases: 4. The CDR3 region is CSVRTGVEKLFF. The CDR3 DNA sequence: TGCAGCGTTAGAACAGGGGTTGAAAAACTGTTTTTT.

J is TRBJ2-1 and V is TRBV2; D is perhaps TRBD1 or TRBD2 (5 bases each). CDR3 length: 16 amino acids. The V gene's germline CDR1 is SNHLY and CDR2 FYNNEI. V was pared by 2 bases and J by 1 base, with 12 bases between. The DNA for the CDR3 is TGTGCCAGCAGTGAAATGGGGGTTCTATCCTACAATGAGCAGTTCTTC. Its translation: CASSEMGVLSYNEQFF.

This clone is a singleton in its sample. CDR3 sequence: CSVTWRGLGQETQYF. In nucleotides, the CDR3 is TGCAGCGTGACCTGGAGGGGTCTGGGGCAAGAGACCCAGTACTTC. This chain links TRBV29-1 with TRBJ2-5, with D perhaps TRBD2 (6 bases). The CDR3 contains 15 residues. CDR1 is SQVTM and CDR2 is ANQGSEA in the germline V gene. V lost 6 bases and J 2 bases, leaving 19 bases between the germline ends.

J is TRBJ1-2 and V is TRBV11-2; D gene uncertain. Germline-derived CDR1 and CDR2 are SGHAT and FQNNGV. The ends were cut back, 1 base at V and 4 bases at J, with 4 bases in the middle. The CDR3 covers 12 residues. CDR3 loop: CASSLVTYGYTF. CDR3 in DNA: TGTGCCAGCAGCTTAGTCACCTATGGCTACACCTTC.

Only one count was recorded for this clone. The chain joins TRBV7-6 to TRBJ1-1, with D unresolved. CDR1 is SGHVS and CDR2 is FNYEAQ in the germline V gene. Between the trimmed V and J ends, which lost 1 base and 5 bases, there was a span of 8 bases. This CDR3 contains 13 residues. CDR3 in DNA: TGTGCCAGCAGCTTAGGGGTGGGGACTGAAGCTTTCTTT. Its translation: CASSLGVGTEAFF.

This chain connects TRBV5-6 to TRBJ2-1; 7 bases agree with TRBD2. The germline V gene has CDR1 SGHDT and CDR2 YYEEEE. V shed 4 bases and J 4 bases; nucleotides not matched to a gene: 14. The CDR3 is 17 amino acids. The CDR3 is CASSPNRLASLYNEQFF. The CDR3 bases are TGTGCCAGCAGCCCTAATAGACTAGCAAGCCTATACAATGAGCAGTTCTTC.

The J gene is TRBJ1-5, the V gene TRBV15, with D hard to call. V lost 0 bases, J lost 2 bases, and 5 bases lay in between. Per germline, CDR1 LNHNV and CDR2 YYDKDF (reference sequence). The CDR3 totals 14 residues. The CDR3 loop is CATSRDLGNQPQHF. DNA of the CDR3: TGTGCCACCAGCAGAGATTTGGGCAATCAGCCCCAGCATTTT.

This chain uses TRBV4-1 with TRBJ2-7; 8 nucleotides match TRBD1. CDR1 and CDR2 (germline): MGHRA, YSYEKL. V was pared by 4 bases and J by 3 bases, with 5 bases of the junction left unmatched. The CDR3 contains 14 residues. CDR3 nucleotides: TGCGCCAGCAGCCCGGGGACAGGAGACTACGAGCAGTACTTC. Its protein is CASSPGTGDYEQYF.

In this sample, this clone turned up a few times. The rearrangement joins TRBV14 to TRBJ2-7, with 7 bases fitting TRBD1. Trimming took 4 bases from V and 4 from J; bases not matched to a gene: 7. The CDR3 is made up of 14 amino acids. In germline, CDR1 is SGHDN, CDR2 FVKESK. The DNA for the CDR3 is TGTGCCAGCAGCCCCTGGCAGGGGGTTTACGAGCAGTACTTC. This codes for CASSPWQGVYEQYF.

The CDR3 reads CASSQFPLGTGDQETQYF. The CDR3 region has the DNA TGCGCCAGCAGCCAATTTCCTCTCGGGACAGGGGACCAAGAGACCCAGTACTTC. The rearrangement links TRBV4-1 to TRBJ2-5, with 10 bases matching TRBD1. The CDR3 has 18 amino acids. CDR1 and CDR2 from the germline V gene are MGHRA and YSYEKL. V gave up 2 bases and J gave up 0 bases; unmatched junction bases: 9.

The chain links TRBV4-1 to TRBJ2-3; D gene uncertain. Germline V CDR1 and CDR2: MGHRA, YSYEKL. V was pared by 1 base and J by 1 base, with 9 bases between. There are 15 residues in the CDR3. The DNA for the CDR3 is TGCGCCAGCAGCCAAGTCCCACGGGGCACAGATACGCAGTATTTT. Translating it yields CASSQVPRGTDTQYF.

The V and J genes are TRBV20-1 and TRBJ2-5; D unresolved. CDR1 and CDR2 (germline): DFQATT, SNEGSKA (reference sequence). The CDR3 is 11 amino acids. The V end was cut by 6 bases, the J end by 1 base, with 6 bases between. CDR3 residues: CSASAQETQYF. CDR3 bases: TGCAGTGCGTCGGCCCAAGAGACCCAGTACTTC.

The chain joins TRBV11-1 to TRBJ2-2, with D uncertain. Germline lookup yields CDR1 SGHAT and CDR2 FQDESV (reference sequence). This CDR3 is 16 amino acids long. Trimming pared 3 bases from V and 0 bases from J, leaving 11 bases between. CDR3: CASSFLAATNTGELFF. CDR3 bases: TGTGCCAGCAGCTTCCTGGCAGCGACGAACACCGGGGAGCTGTTTTTT.

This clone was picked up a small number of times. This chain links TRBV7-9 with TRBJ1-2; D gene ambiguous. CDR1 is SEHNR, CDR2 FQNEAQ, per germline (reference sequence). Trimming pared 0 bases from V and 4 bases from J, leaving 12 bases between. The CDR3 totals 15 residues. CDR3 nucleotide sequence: TGTGCCAGCAGCTTAGCGGGGATTGATTCCTATGGCTACACCTTC. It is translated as CASSLAGIDSYGYTF.

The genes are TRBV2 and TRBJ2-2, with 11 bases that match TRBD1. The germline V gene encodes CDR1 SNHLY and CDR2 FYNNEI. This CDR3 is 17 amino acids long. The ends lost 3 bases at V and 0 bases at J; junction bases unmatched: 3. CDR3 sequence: CASSDKGQGANTGELFF. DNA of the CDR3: TGTGCCAGCAGTGATAAGGGACAGGGGGCGAACACCGGGGAGCTGTTTTTT.

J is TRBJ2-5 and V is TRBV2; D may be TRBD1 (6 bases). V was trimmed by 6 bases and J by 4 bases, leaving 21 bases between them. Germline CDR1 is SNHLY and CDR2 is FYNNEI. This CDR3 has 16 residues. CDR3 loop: CASRQIPTGPRETQYF. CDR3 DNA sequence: TGTGCCAGCAGACAAATTCCGACAGGTCCGAGAGAGACCCAGTACTTC.

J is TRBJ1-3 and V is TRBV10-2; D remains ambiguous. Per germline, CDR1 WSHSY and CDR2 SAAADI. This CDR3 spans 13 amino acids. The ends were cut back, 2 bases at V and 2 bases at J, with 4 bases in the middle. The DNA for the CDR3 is TGCGCCAGCAGTGAGGGCGCTGGAAACACCATATATTTT. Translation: CASSEGAGNTIYF.

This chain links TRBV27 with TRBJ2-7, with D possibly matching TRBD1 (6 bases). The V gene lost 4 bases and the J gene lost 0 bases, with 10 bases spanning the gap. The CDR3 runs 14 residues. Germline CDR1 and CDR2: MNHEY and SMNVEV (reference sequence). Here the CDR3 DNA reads TGTGCCAGCAGTTGGACAGATGCCTCCTACGAGCAGTACTTC. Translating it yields CASSWTDASYEQYF.